These 21 T cell receptor beta chains were all obtained from the same sample, sequenced in a study of cytomegalovirus exposure and HLA in healthy donors. Clones were sequenced by immunoSEQ multiplex PCR, and TCRdb holds only the in-frame ones, with some missing. This table has 98,000 or so clones, approximately 96% appearing once. Sequenced sample: PBMCs. The receptor set was obtained from a woman between 18 and 30 years old in good health and CMV-seronegative.

This sequence joins TRBV5-1 and TRBJ2-1, with 11 bases fitting TRBD2. The CDR3 has 15 residues. V lost 0 bases to trimming and J lost 9 bases; unmatched junction nucleotides: 5. Per germline, CDR1 SGHRS and CDR2 YFSETQ. In DNA form, the CDR3 reads TGCGCCAGCAGCTTGGTTAGCGGGGGGGCGAGTGAGCAGTTCTTC. Amino acid sequence: CASSLVSGGASEQFF.

The CDR3 coding sequence is TGTGCCAGCAGCCCCCAGTTTATGGGGGAGCTGTTTTTT. It translates to CASSPQFMGELFF. The V and J genes are TRBV7-2 and TRBJ2-2; the D is unclear. Germline V gene data show CDR1 as SGHTA and CDR2 as FQGNSA. This CDR3 has 13 amino acids. Trimming left V 5 bases short and J 8 bases short, with 12 bases between.

V and J are TRBV5-1 and TRBJ2-3, with 12 bases aligning to TRBD2. Germline V gene lookup returns CDR1 SGHRS and CDR2 YFSETQ. The trim removed 2 bases at V and 2 bases at J, leaving 9 bases unmatched. The CDR3 is 18 amino acids. CDR3 DNA: TGCGCCAGCAGCTTCGTACCCCTAGCGGGGGGGAACACAGATACGCAGTATTTT. Translating gives CASSFVPLAGGNTDTQYF.

This rearrangement joins TRBV5-1 to TRBJ2-3, with 7 bases that match TRBD2. CDR3 length: 14 residues. The V gene's germline CDR1 is SGHRS and CDR2 YFSETQ. Germline trimming cut 7 bases from V and 4 bases from J; bases unmatched to any gene: 9. The CDR3 coding sequence is TGCGCCAGCCGACCCGGGGGGTTATCAGATACGCAGTATTTT. Its translation: CASRPGGLSDTQYF. Using reference TRBV5-1 and TRBJ2-3 for the parts outside the CDR3, the full variable domain is KAGVTQTPRYLIKTRGQQVTLSCSPISGHRSVSWYQQTPGQGLQFLFEYFSETQRNKGNFPGRFSGRQFSNSRSEMNVSTLELGDSALYLCASRPGGLSDTQYFGPGTRLTVL.

The V call is TRBV5-1, the J call TRBJ1-1; D remains ambiguous. Germline V gene sequence: CDR1 SGHRS, CDR2 YFSETQ. The CDR3 runs to 14 residues. Trimming shortened V by 0 bases and J by 6 bases, and 12 bases separated the two germline ends. Written as DNA, the CDR3 is TGCGCCAGCAGCTTGGGCCAGAATTTCGCTGAAGCTTTCTTT. Translated: CASSLGQNFAEAFF. The variable domain in full, completed from reference TRBV5-1 and TRBJ1-1, reads KAGVTQTPRYLIKTRGQQVTLSCSPISGHRSVSWYQQTPGQGLQFLFEYFSETQRNKGNFPGRFSGRQFSNSRSEMNVSTLELGDSALYLCASSLGQNFAEAFFGQGTRLTVV.

The V call is TRBV15, the J call TRBJ1-5, with D uncertain. This CDR3 is 17 amino acids long. The V end was cut by 2 bases, the J end by 0 bases, with 14 bases between. CDR1 and CDR2 (germline): LNHNV, YYDKDF (reference sequence). The CDR3 is CATSRLGRGSSNQPQHF. The CDR3 nucleotides read TGTGCCACCAGCAGACTCGGAAGAGGTTCTAGCAATCAGCCCCAGCATTTT. Full variable domain (missing parts from reference TRBV15 and TRBJ1-5): DAMVIQNPRYQVTQFGKPVTLSCSQTLNHNVMYWYQQKSSQAPKLLFHYYDKDFNNEADTPDNFQSRRPNTSFCFLDIRSPGLGDTAMYLCATSRLGRGSSNQPQHFGDGTRLSIL.

The genes are TRBV27 and TRBJ2-7; tentative D call: TRBD2 (5 bases). Trimming shortened V by 5 bases and J by 6 bases, and 17 bases separated the two germline ends. The CDR3 contains 14 residues. Germline V gene sequence: CDR1 MNHEY, CDR2 SMNVEV (reference sequence). The DNA of the CDR3 is TGTGCCAGCAGTACCCTCGGGGAACTGGGCGAGCAGTACTTC. It is translated as CASSTLGELGEQYF.

The CDR3 spells CASSRDSRSNQPQHF. The CDR3 nucleotides are TGTGCCAGTAGCAGGGACAGCAGAAGCAATCAGCCCCAGCATTTT. The chain carries TRBV19 and TRBJ1-5; 7 bases line up with TRBD1. Germline CDR1 and CDR2: LNHDA and SQIVND (reference sequence). V trimming: 6 bases; J trimming: 1 base; junction bases outside the gene matches: 6. CDR3 size: 15 residues.

This clone came up once. J is TRBJ1-6 and V is TRBV6-5; 7 bases agree with TRBD1. Germline V gene lookup returns CDR1 MNHEY and CDR2 SVGAGI. The length of the CDR3 is 15 residues. V lost 7 bases and J lost 5; bases outside the gene matches: 8. In nucleotides, the CDR3 is TGTGCCAGCAAAGACCGGGACAGAAATAATTCACCCCTCCACTTT. This translates into CASKDRDRNNSPLHF.

In this sample, this clone turned up once. This CDR3 is CASSILARGGYTF. Written as DNA, the CDR3 is TGTGCCAGTAGTATACTCGCTCGAGGTGGCTACACCTTC. The chain joins TRBV19 to TRBJ1-2; D gene uncertain. The CDR3 loop spans 13 amino acids. Looked up from germline, CDR1 is LNHDA and CDR2 is SQIVND (reference sequence). The V gene lost 2 bases and the J gene lost 7 bases, with 11 bases spanning the gap.

The V call is TRBV29-1, the J call TRBJ1-5, with 7 positions matching TRBD1. This CDR3 is 12 amino acids long. The V gene end was trimmed by 5 bases and the J gene end by 4 bases; junction bases not matched to a gene: 2. Germline V gene data show CDR1 as SQVTM and CDR2 as ANQGSEA. The CDR3 bases are TGCAGCGTTAAGACAGGGAATCAGCCCCAGCATTTT. It yields the protein CSVKTGNQPQHF. Full variable domain (missing parts from reference TRBV29-1 and TRBJ1-5): SAVISQKPSRDICQRGTSLTIQCQVDSQVTMMFWYRQQPGQSLTLIATANQGSEATYESGFVIDKFPISRPNLTFSTLTVSNMSPEDSSIYLCSVKTGNQPQHFGDGTRLSIL.

The chain combines TRBV6-6 with TRBJ1-2, with 9 bases matching TRBD1. In germline, CDR1 is MNHNY, CDR2 SVGAGI (reference sequence). J was trimmed by 5 bases and V by 6 bases; bases with no gene match: 4. The CDR3 length is 13 residues. As DNA, the CDR3 is TGTGCCAGCAGGCAAGGACAGGGGTATGGCTACACCTTC. Its protein product is CASRQGQGYGYTF.

Concerning this clone: A much bigger clone sits one base away, suggesting this may be a read error. This rearrangement joins TRBV5-4 to TRBJ1-2; 8 positions match TRBD1. Germline V gives CDR1 SGHNT, CDR2 YYREEE (reference sequence). The trim removed 0 bases at V and 4 bases at J, leaving 2 bases unmatched. The CDR3 is 14 residues long. CDR3 residues: CASSLEDRAYGYTF. CDR3 nucleotides: TGTGCCAGCAGCTTGGAGGACAGGGCCTATGGCTACACCTTC.

This clone appeared a single time. The chain has TRBV12-5 and TRBJ1-2, with D perhaps TRBD1 (6 bases). V was cut by 2 bases and J by 3 bases, with 13 bases left in between. The CDR3 sequence is 15 residues long. From germline, CDR1 is LGHNT and CDR2 FRNRAP. CDR3 protein: CASGLNTGRDYGYTF. The CDR3 DNA is TGTGCTAGTGGTTTGAATACAGGGAGGGACTATGGCTACACCTTC.

J is TRBJ1-1 and V is TRBV4-2; the match to TRBD1 covers 7 bases. V was clipped by 0 bases and J by 7 bases; unmatched bases: 5. The germline V gene encodes CDR1 LGHNA and CDR2 YNFKEQ. The CDR3 spans 14 residues. The CDR3, as DNA: TGTGCCAGCAGCCAAGAGAGACAGGGATATGAAGCTTTCTTT. Amino acid sequence: CASSQERQGYEAFF.

The rearrangement links TRBV10-3 to TRBJ2-5; TRBD2 is a possible D gene (6 bases). CDR1 is ENHRY, CDR2 SYGVKD, per germline. Trimming removed 0 bases at V and 4 bases at J, with 15 bases between. The CDR3 spans 16 residues. The CDR3 region has the DNA TGTGCCATCAGTGAGTCGGGGCGGGGCCGCGGAGAGACCCAGTACTTC. Translated, it gives CAISESGRGRGETQYF.

This sequence joins TRBV14 and TRBJ1-6; D remains ambiguous. V lost 5 bases and J 8 bases, leaving 7 bases between the germline ends. From germline, CDR1 is SGHDN and CDR2 FVKESK. The CDR3 totals 12 residues. The CDR3, as DNA: TGTGCCAGCAGCTCCGGGGATTCACCCCTCCACTTT. Residues: CASSSGDSPLHF.

This chain connects TRBV6-4 to TRBJ2-1, with a possible D match to TRBD1 (5 bases). Germline V gene lookup returns CDR1 MRHNA and CDR2 SNTAGT. Trimming took off 6 bases at V and 5 bases at J, with 11 bases between the two ends. The CDR3 has 13 amino acids. CDR3 residues: CASSPDSHNEQFF. For the CDR3, the DNA is TGTGCCAGCAGCCCCGACAGCCACAATGAGCAGTTCTTC.

The chain has TRBV27 and TRBJ2-3, with D possibly matching TRBD1 (6 bases). The CDR3 length is 16 residues. V gave up 5 bases and J gave up 0 bases, with 15 bases separating them. Germline V lookup: CDR1 MNHEY, CDR2 SMNVEV (reference sequence). The CDR3 DNA follows: TGTGCCAGCAGTCTTGGGACAATGAGGAGCACAGATACGCAGTATTTT. Translation: CASSLGTMRSTDTQYF.

V usage is TRBV5-5 and J usage is TRBJ1-1; a weak D match, TRBD1 (5 bases). CDR3 length: 17 residues. V shed 2 bases and J shed 2 bases, with 19 bases lying between them. Germline assignment: CDR1 SGHKS and CDR2 YYEKEE (reference sequence). This CDR3 reads CASSFGKGGAKNTEAFF. The CDR3 bases are TGTGCCAGCAGCTTTGGGAAAGGAGGGGCAAAAAACACTGAAGCTTTCTTT.

The chain uses TRBV28 and TRBJ2-5; perhaps TRBD1 as D (5 bases). The CDR3 has 13 amino acids. Between the trimmed V and J ends, which lost 5 bases and 5 bases, there was a span of 12 bases. Germline CDR1 is MDHEN and CDR2 is SYDVKM. CDR3 nucleotides: TGTGCCAGCAGTCCAGGGATGGGGGAGACCCAGTACTTC. Encoded protein: CASSPGMGETQYF.